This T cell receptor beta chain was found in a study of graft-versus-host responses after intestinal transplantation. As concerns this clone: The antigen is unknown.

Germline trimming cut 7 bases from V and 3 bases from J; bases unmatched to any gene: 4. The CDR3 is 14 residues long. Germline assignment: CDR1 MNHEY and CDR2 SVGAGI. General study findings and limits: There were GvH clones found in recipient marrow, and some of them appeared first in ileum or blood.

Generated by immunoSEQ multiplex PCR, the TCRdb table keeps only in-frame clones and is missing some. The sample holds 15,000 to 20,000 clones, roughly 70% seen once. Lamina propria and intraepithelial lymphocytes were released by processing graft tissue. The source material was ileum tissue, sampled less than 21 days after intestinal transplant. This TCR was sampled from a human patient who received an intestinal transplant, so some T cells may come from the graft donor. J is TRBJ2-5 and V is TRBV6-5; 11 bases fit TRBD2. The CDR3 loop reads CASTALAGEETQYF. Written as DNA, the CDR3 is TGTGCCAGCACTGCACTAGCGGGGGAAGAGACCCAGTACTTC.